This T cell receptor (beta chain) was observed in a study of blood T cell repertoires in COVID-19. About the study: The samples span acute and convalescent COVID-19 from the United States, Italy and Spain. From T cells, B-cell-depleted T cells, or PBMCs came the material, which was cDNA or gDNA.

V dropped 2 bases and J dropped 0 bases, with 5 bases sitting between them. Germline values: CDR1 SGHTA, CDR2 FQGNSA. CDR3 length equals 14 residues. Original handling: Estimation of nucleated cell counts was performed using reference gene primer amplification. TCRdb's table, derived via immunoSEQ multiplex PCR, lists solely in-frame clones and lacks some. The V and J calls and clone size are taken from that table; D and trimming were inferred from the DNA. The sample contains about 190,000 clones, 80% to 85% of which appear only once. This chain links TRBV7-2 with TRBJ1-5; D is unresolved. The sequenced sample was peripheral blood. The TCR was taken from a woman in her 30s with acute or convalescent COVID-19. The CDR3 DNA reads TGTGCCAGCAGCTTATTAAATAGCAATCAGCCCCAGCATTTT. Amino acid sequence: CASSLLNSNQPQHF.